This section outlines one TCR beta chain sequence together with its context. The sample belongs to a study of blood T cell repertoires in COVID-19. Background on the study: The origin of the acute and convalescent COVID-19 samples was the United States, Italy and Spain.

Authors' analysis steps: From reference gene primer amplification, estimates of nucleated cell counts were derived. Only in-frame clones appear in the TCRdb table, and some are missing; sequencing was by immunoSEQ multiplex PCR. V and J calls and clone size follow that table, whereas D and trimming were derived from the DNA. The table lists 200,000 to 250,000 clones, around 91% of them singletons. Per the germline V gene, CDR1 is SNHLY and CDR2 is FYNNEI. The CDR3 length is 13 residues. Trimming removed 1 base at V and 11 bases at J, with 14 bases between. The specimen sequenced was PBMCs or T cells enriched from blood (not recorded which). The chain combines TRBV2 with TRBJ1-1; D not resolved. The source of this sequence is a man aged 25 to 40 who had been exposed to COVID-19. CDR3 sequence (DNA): TGTGCCAGCAGTGAAGAATTTGGGAGTTCGGCTTTCTTT. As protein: CASSEEFGSSAFF.